This T cell receptor beta chain was captured in a study (dated by TCRdb to about 2016). Receptor amplification or capture employed RT-PCR. The sequencer listed for this sample is Illumina MiSeq. Starting from the raw public reads, TCRdb applied fastp trimming at Q25, assembled clones with MiXCR and retained in-frame beta chains. All rows with the same CDR3 protein become a single entry with the most common DNA and genes. This sample gives more than 600,000 distinct CDR3 sequences in total; 12% to 15% of them show up just once. The ten largest clones take up 3.6% of the sample. Between the V and J ends, shortened by 0 bases and 4 bases respectively, the junction contains 7 bases. For CDR1 and CDR2, the germline V gene lists SGHTA and FQGTGA. The cysteine opens and the phenylalanine closes a CDR3 of 14 amino acids. The entry retains the CDR3 DNA only, 42 bases that are in frame from base 1. To note about this clonotype: Its target antigen remains unknown. Nothing much larger sits one base from this clone, and base qualities are not available.

The sequence derives from a female donor in good health, serving as a healthy control. Material: memory CD4+ T cells from blood. Here the chain combines TRBV7-3 and TRBJ2-1; confidence is insufficient to name the D gene. The encoded CDR3 is CASSLTTGYNEQFF. DNA sequence: TGTGCCAGCAGCTTAACGACGGGTTACAATGAGCAGTTCTTC.